This T cell receptor beta chain is drawn from a study of blood T cell repertoires in COVID-19. Trimming cost V 6 bases and J 10 bases; bases outside gene matches: 6. Germline V gives CDR1 ENHRY, CDR2 SYGVKD. The CDR3 is made up of 13 amino acids. Assay: immunoSEQ multiplex PCR; the TCRdb copy retains only in-frame clones and omits some. This table holds about 110,000 clones, roughly 85% found once. This chain uses TRBV10-3 with TRBJ1-6, with TRBD1 identical over 7 bases. The sample was peripheral blood. The source of this sequence is a woman aged 60-70 years with acute or convalescent COVID-19. The CDR3 reads CAIRVDRESPLHF. The CDR3 DNA is TGTGCCATCAGGGTTGACAGGGAATCACCCCTCCACTTT.